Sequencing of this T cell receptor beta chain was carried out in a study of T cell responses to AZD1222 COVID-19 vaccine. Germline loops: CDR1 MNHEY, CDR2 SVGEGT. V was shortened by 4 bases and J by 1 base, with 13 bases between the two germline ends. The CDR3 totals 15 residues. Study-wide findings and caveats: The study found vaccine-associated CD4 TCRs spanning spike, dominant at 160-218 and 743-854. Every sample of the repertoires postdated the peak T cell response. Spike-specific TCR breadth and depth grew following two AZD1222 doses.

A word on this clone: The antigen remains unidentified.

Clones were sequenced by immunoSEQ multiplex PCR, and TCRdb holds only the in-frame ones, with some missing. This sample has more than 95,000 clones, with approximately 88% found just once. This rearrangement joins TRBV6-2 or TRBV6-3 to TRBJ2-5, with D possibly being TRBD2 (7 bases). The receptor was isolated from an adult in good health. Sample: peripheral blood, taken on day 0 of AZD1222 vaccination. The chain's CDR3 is CASSSAGASQETQYF. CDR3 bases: TGTGCCAGCAGTTCCGCGGGGGCCTCCCAAGAGACCCAGTACTTC.